This T cell receptor (beta chain) was sequenced during a study of T-cell reconstitution after alpha-beta-depleted transplantation in children. There are a few counts of this clonotype. Preparation of the TCRbeta library was carried out with unique molecular identifiers. TCRdb reanalysed the PCR reads using MiXCR and keeps one entry per CDR3 protein. The table shows a few hundred thousand distinct CDR3 sequences, with around 15% occurring only once. The V and J ends lost 3 bases and 4 bases respectively, with 3 bases between them. Germline V lookup: CDR1 KGHDR, CDR2 SFDVKD. This CDR3 is 12 amino acids long.

The chain combines TRBV24-1 with TRBJ1-5; D is undetermined. Material: PBMCs, mostly from graft donor cells, obtained 360 days after TCRalphabeta/CD19-depleted stem cell transplant. The clonotype comes from a boy less than two years old who had a stem cell transplant for Wiskott-Aldrich syndrome, so the T cells may come from the graft donor. The CDR3 DNA is TGTGCCACCAGTGATACGAATCAGCCCCAGCATTTT. This gives the protein CATSDTNQPQHF.